The rows below give T cell receptor beta chains drawn from one sample of a study of a mutant IDH1 vaccine in newly diagnosed glioma. Repertoires were generated with immunoSEQ multiplex PCR, while TCRdb's copy carries only in-frame clones and drops some. In the table there are roughly 76,000 clones, roughly 85% of which are singletons. These receptors are not linked to any known antigen. Sample: PBMCs, taken from a glioma patient whose treatment included an IDH1 peptide vaccine. These receptors all stem from a man aged 25-40 years with glioma. Some clones in this sample may be carry-over from other donors' samples. Both conserved end residues are part of each CDR3. A D gene is named only where the DNA matches it firmly. Rows may omit the clone size; those that give it use once, few, many or a size class.

TRBD1,TRBV9,.,TRBJ2-5,CASSALTGGQETQYF,TGTGCCAGCAGCGCACTGACAGGGGGGCAAGAGACCCAGTACTTC
.,TRBV19,.,TRBJ1-5,CASSIRVFDGWGRVQPQHF,TGTGCCAGTAGTATAAGGGTTTTCGACGGGTGGGGAAGAGTTCAGCCCCAGCATTTT
TRBD1,TRBV6-1,.,TRBJ1-5,CASIATGAPAQHF,TGTGCCAGTATTGCGACAGGGGCCCCCGCCCAGCATTTT
TRBD1,TRBV5-1,.,TRBJ2-7,CASSFGDRDYEQYF,TGCGCCAGCAGCTTCGGGGACAGGGACTACGAGCAGTACTTC
.,TRBV6-1,.,TRBJ2-7,CASSEAVRQDPYEQYF,TGTGCCAGCAGTGAAGCGGTTAGACAGGATCCCTACGAGCAGTACTTC
TRBD1,TRBV19,few,TRBJ1-5,CASSIWTGPLRPQHF,TGTGCCAGTAGTATCTGGACAGGGCCCCTACGGCCCCAGCATTTT
TRBD1,TRBV4-2,.,TRBJ2-7,CASSQDPGTGGYEQYF,TGTGCCAGCAGCCAAGATCCCGGGACAGGGGGCTACGAGCAGTACTTC
.,TRBV27,.,TRBJ2-6,CASSSLSGANVLTF,TGTGCCAGCAGTTCCCTCTCTGGGGCCAACGTCCTGACTTTC
.,TRBV28,.,TRBJ2-1,CASSPIPLEIGNEQFF,TGTGCCAGCAGCCCAATCCCCTTAGAAATTGGCAATGAGCAGTTCTTC
.,TRBV7-8,.,TRBJ1-2,CASSLASIEEGYTF,TGTGCCAGCAGCTTAGCGTCGATAGAGGAGGGCTACACCTTC
TRBD2,TRBV9,.,TRBJ2-3,CASSVGGGADTQYF,TGTGCCAGCAGCGTTGGCGGGGGGGCAGATACGCAGTATTTT
.,TRBV7-9,once,TRBJ2-3,CASSLTSRGTDTQYF,TGTGCCAGCAGCTTAACGAGTAGGGGCACAGATACGCAGTATTTT
.,TRBV7-9,.,TRBJ2-3,CASSFGHTDTQYF,TGTGCCAGCAGCTTTGGACATACAGATACGCAGTATTTT
TRBD2,TRBV4-2,.,TRBJ2-3,CASSPRATGGTQYF,TGTGCCAGCAGCCCCCGGGCCACCGGGGGGACGCAGTATTTT
TRBD1,TRBV19,.,TRBJ2-7,CASSLYLPGQGALEQYF,TGTGCCAGTAGTCTCTACTTACCGGGACAGGGGGCGCTTGAGCAGTACTTC
TRBD1,TRBV5-1,.,TRBJ2-5,CASSFSGTGETQYF,TGCGCCAGCAGCTTCTCCGGGACAGGAGAGACCCAGTACTTC
.,TRBV9,once,TRBJ2-7,CASSVDGMYEQYF,TGTGCCAGCAGCGTAGACGGCATGTACGAGCAGTACTTC
.,TRBV27,.,TRBJ1-2,CASSPLLEWYGYTF,TGTGCCAGCAGCCCGCTCTTAGAGTGGTATGGCTACACCTTC
.,TRBV5-5,few,TRBJ1-5,CASSRDSNQPQHF,TGTGCCAGCAGCAGGGATAGCAATCAGCCCCAGCATTTT
.,TRBV6-5,.,TRBJ2-7,CASSYSSWGDEQHF,TGTGCCAGCAGTTACTCATCTTGGGGGGACGAGCAGCACTTC
.,TRBV13,.,TRBJ1-1,CASSSLSTEAFF,TGTGCCAGCAGCTCATTGAGCACTGAAGCTTTCTTT
TRBD2,TRBV4-1,.,TRBJ2-1,CASSPSRPAGGGNEQFF,TGCGCCAGCAGCCCCTCCCGCCCAGCGGGAGGGGGCAATGAGCAGTTCTTC
TRBD2,TRBV25-1,.,TRBJ2-1,CASSLSGDSYNEQFF,TGTGCCAGCAGTTTGAGCGGGGACTCCTACAATGAGCAGTTCTTC
.,TRBV5-6,.,TRBJ2-7,CASSAPNRVNYEQYF,TGTGCCAGCAGCGCACCTAACAGGGTAAACTACGAGCAGTACTTC
.,TRBV13,.,TRBJ2-2,CASRPPGKRAGELFF,TGTGCCAGCAGACCCCCGGGAAAGCGGGCCGGGGAGCTGTTTTTT
.,TRBV6-6,.,TRBJ2-7,CASSYLDRTGAEQYF,TGTGCCAGCAGTTACCTCGACCGGACGGGGGCCGAGCAGTACTTC
.,TRBV7-6,.,TRBJ2-1,CASSVNGLINNEQFF,TGTGCCAGCAGCGTAAACGGACTAATTAACAATGAGCAGTTCTTC
TRBD1,TRBV10-3,few,TRBJ1-1,CAITGQGDTEAFF,TGTGCCATCACAGGGCAGGGGGACACTGAAGCTTTCTTT
TRBD1,TRBV2,.,TRBJ2-7,CASSALGTEAYEQYF,TGTGCCAGCAGTGCCCTCGGGACAGAAGCCTACGAGCAGTACTTC
.,TRBV9,.,TRBJ2-1,CASSPRGGLNEQFF,TGTGCCAGCAGCCCGAGGGGAGGTCTTAATGAGCAGTTCTTC
.,TRBV6-1,.,TRBJ1-5,CASSEYDRLMPQHF,TGTGCCAGCAGTGAATACGACAGACTTATGCCCCAGCATTTT
.,TRBV19,.,TRBJ1-1,CASSSSATGYTEAFF,TGTGCCAGTAGTTCCTCCGCGACAGGCTACACTGAAGCTTTCTTT
.,TRBV6-5,.,TRBJ1-1,CASSGRGGNTEAFF,TGTGCCAGCAGTGGCCGGGGGGGGAACACTGAAGCTTTCTTT
TRBD1,TRBV6-1,.,TRBJ2-7,CASSERLRDRIRYEQYF,TGTGCCAGCAGTGAACGGTTGAGGGACAGGATACGATACGAGCAGTACTTC
.,TRBV19,.,TRBJ2-6,CASSIVSTGANVLTF,TGTGCCAGTAGTATAGTGTCAACTGGGGCCAACGTCCTGACTTTC
TRBD1,TRBV27,.,TRBJ2-7,CASSLGQGVYEQYF,TGTGCCAGCAGTTTGGGACAGGGGGTCTACGAGCAGTACTTC
.,TRBV4-1,.,TRBJ2-1,CALETGRRNEQFF,TGCGCCCTTGAGACAGGGAGGCGCAATGAGCAGTTCTTC
.,TRBV4-2,.,TRBJ1-2,CASSQEYTEVNYGYTF,TGTGCCAGCAGCCAAGAATATACAGAGGTGAACTATGGCTACACCTTC
.,TRBV7-3,.,TRBJ2-6,CASSLSSGANVLTF,TGTGCCAGCAGCCTAAGCTCTGGGGCCAACGTCCTGACTTTC
TRBD1,TRBV15,.,TRBJ2-3,CATSSNRGADTQYF,TGTGCCACCAGCAGCAACAGGGGTGCAGATACGCAGTATTTT
.,TRBV7-2,once,TRBJ2-1,CASSRGAYPNEQFF,TGTGCCAGCAGCCGGGGGGCCTACCCCAATGAGCAGTTCTTC
TRBD1,TRBV5-4,.,TRBJ1-2,CASMPRDRGAAGYTF,TGTGCCAGCATGCCACGGGACAGGGGAGCGGCTGGCTACACCTTC
TRBD2,TRBV7-2,.,TRBJ2-5,CASSPHGTTSGGTQYF,TGTGCCAGCAGTCCGCATGGTACGACTAGCGGCGGGACCCAGTACTTC
.,TRBV28,.,TRBJ1-2,CASSTSGANYGYTF,TGTGCCAGCAGTACGTCAGGAGCGAACTATGGCTACACCTTC
.,TRBV30,.,TRBJ1-2,CAWSITRGFGNYGYTF,TGTGCCTGGAGTATTACCCGGGGCTTCGGAAACTATGGCTACACCTTC
.,TRBV5-5,.,TRBJ1-3,CASSLSDLSGNTIYF,TGTGCCAGCAGCTTAAGTGATCTCTCTGGAAACACCATATATTTT
.,TRBV6-5,.,TRBJ1-2,CASKSGNTNYGYTF,TGTGCCAGCAAATCCGGGAACACTAACTATGGCTACACCTTC
.,TRBV28,.,TRBJ1-1,CASRGFSGVRGTEAFF,TGTGCCAGCAGGGGATTTAGCGGGGTAAGAGGCACTGAAGCTTTCTTT
TRBD2,TRBV11-1,.,TRBJ2-1,CASSLIWREARNEQFF,TGTGCCAGCAGCTTAATCTGGCGGGAGGCTCGGAATGAGCAGTTCTTC
TRBD1,TRBV14,.,TRBJ1-2,CASSQRGQGLRLNYGYTF,TGTGCCAGCAGCCAACGTGGACAGGGGCTACGCTTAAACTATGGCTACACCTTC
.,TRBV6-6,.,TRBJ2-1,CASSRIAGNEQFF,TGTGCCAGCAGTCGGATCGCGGGCAATGAGCAGTTCTTC
TRBD1,TRBV7-2,.,TRBJ1-3,CASSLTGPGNTIYF,TGTGCCAGCAGCTTGACAGGGCCTGGAAACACCATATATTTT